This T cell receptor beta chain emerged from a study of shared clonotypes between healthy human individuals. At least ten counts were recorded for this clone. Other DNA sequences from this sample encode an identical CDR3 as well. The table came from immunoSEQ multiplex PCR; TCRdb's copy has only in-frame clones and leaves some out. The profile shows roughly 1,100,000 clones, 60% to 80% of them singletons. In germline, CDR1 is SNHLY, CDR2 FYNNEI. V lost 4 bases and J 7 bases, leaving 7 bases between the germline ends. The CDR3 loop spans 12 amino acids. V and J are TRBV2 and TRBJ1-4; a possible D gene is TRBD1 (5 bases). What was sequenced was memory CD4+ T cells sorted from blood. Regarding subset: CD45RA-negative fraction. This receptor was obtained from a man aged 18 to 35 in good health. CDR3: CASSGTGEKLFF. The CDR3 coding sequence is TGTGCCAGCAGTGGAACAGGTGAAAAACTGTTTTTT.